What follows are 18 T cell receptor beta chains derived from one specimen sequenced in a study of blood T cell repertoires in COVID-19. Libraries were prepared by immunoSEQ multiplex PCR; TCRdb keeps only in-frame clonotypes and omits some of them. The sample contains about 200,000 clones, around four fifths of which appear only once. Material: peripheral blood. The receptors here all came from a woman aged 50 to 65 with acute or convalescent COVID-19.

The V gene is TRBV24-1, the J gene TRBJ2-1, with D maybe TRBD2 (6 bases). V was trimmed by 1 base and J by 9 bases, leaving 12 bases between them. Germline loops: CDR1 KGHDR, CDR2 SFDVKD. CDR3 size: 14 residues. The DNA for the CDR3 is TGTGCCACCAGTGATTTCACACTAGCCGGTGAGCAGTTCTTC. Translated, it gives CATSDFTLAGEQFF.

This chain connects TRBV27 to TRBJ2-5; 12 nucleotides line up with TRBD2. This CDR3 comprises 14 residues. Trimming removed 6 bases from V and 10 bases from J; junction bases left unmatched: 9. Germline assignment: CDR1 MNHEY and CDR2 SMNVEV (reference sequence). CDR3 sequence reads: CASSLTSGSGGQYF. CDR3 in DNA: TGTGCCAGCAGCTTGACTAGCGGGAGTGGTGGCCAGTACTTC.

The CDR3 reads CASSARTLTNTGELFF. DNA for the CDR3: TGTGCCAGCAGCGCCCGGACACTGACGAACACCGGGGAGCTGTTTTTT. The chain carries TRBV9 and TRBJ2-2, with D perhaps TRBD1 (5 bases). CDR1 is SGDLS, CDR2 YYNGEE, per germline. The V and J ends lost 3 bases and 0 bases respectively, with 12 bases between them. This CDR3 contains 16 residues.

This rearrangement joins TRBV25-1 to TRBJ2-3; 11 nucleotides line up with TRBD1. This CDR3 spans 14 amino acids. Trimming at V came to 10 bases and at J to 4 bases, leaving 7 bases not matched to a gene. CDR1 MGHDK and CDR2 SYGVNS come from the germline V gene. The CDR3 DNA follows: TGTGCCACCCAATGGACAGGGGGCCCAGATACGCAGTATTTT. It codes for CATQWTGGPDTQYF.

The rearrangement uses TRBV18 and TRBJ2-3; D unresolved. CDR1 KGHSH and CDR2 LQKENI come from the germline V gene. The CDR3 extends over 15 amino acids. V gave up 6 bases and J gave up 2 bases, with 15 bases separating them. The CDR3 coding sequence is TGTGCCAGCTCCCCAGTTTTGGAGTCCACAGATACGCAGTATTTT. Translating gives CASSPVLESTDTQYF.

The gene calls are TRBV19 and TRBJ2-7; possibly TRBD1 for D (5 bases). The germline gives CDR1 LNHDA, CDR2 SQIVND (reference sequence). The CDR3 sequence is 15 residues long. Trimming took off 3 bases at V and 0 bases at J, with 12 bases between the two ends. CDR3 in amino acids: CASSISYRSSYEQYF. The CDR3 DNA reads as TGTGCCAGTAGTATTAGCTACAGGAGCTCCTACGAGCAGTACTTC.

The V and J genes are TRBV4-2 and TRBJ2-7, with TRBD2 identical over 8 bases. Germline V gene sequence: CDR1 LGHNA, CDR2 YNFKEQ. The length of the CDR3 is 15 residues. Germline trimming cut 3 bases from V and 2 bases from J; bases unmatched to any gene: 6. CDR3 nucleotide sequence: TGTGCCAGCAGCCAGGGGCTTAGCGGGACCTACGAGCAGTACTTC. Its translation: CASSQGLSGTYEQYF.

The chain is built from TRBV4-1 and TRBJ2-3, with 7 bases aligning to TRBD2. The CDR3 covers 15 residues. J was trimmed by 3 bases and V by 1 base; bases with no gene match: 4. Per the germline V gene, CDR1 is MGHRA and CDR2 is YSYEKL. The CDR3 bases are TGCGCCAGCAGCCAAGTCGAGCGGGAAACAGATACGCAGTATTTT. Protein product: CASSQVERETDTQYF.

This chain links TRBV13 with TRBJ2-5; 10 bases map to TRBD1. Germline CDR1 PRHDT, CDR2 FYEKMQ (reference sequence). V gave up 3 bases and J gave up 3 bases; unmatched junction bases: 4. The length of the CDR3 is 15 residues. The CDR3 nucleotides are TGTGCCAGCAGCTTTGCCGGGACAGGGGAAGAGACCCAGTACTTC. This codes for CASSFAGTGEETQYF. Complete variable domain (other parts from reference TRBV13 and TRBJ2-5): AAGVIQSPRHLIKEKRETATLKCYPIPRHDTVYWYQQGPGQDPQFLISFYEKMQSDKGSIPDRFSAQQFSDYHSELNMSSLELGDSALYFCASSFAGTGEETQYFGPGTRLLVL.

The J gene is TRBJ2-1, the V gene TRBV9, with 9 positions matching TRBD2. The ends lost 0 bases at V and 6 bases at J; junction bases unmatched: 4. This CDR3 has 15 residues. Germline V lookup: CDR1 SGDLS, CDR2 YYNGEE. This CDR3 is CASSVVAGALNEQFF. The DNA of the CDR3 is TGTGCCAGCAGCGTAGTAGCGGGAGCCCTCAATGAGCAGTTCTTC.

The genes are TRBV10-2 and TRBJ2-7, with 8 positions matching TRBD2. J was trimmed by 3 bases and V by 4 bases; bases with no gene match: 8. Looked up from germline, CDR1 is WSHSY and CDR2 is SAAADI. This CDR3 has 15 residues. The chain's CDR3 is CASSAGPGLGYEQYF. In DNA form, the CDR3 reads TGCGCCAGCAGTGCGGGGCCGGGACTAGGCTACGAGCAGTACTTC.

This chain connects TRBV7-5 to TRBJ2-7; the table's D call, TRBD2, has no DNA check behind it. TRBV7-5 is tagged as a pseudogene. The length of the CDR3 is 15 residues. CDR3 DNA sequence: TGTGCCAGAAACATAAGTCGGCGGGAGGCCGACGAGCAGTACTTC. It codes for CARNISRREADEQYF.

This clone appeared once. This chain links TRBV18 with TRBJ1-5; D uncertain. The CDR3 runs 13 residues. CDR1 and CDR2 (germline): KGHSH, LQKENI. Trimming cost V 2 bases and J 4 bases, with 6 bases left between them. The CDR3 DNA sequence: TGTGCCAGCTCACCAGAACAGAATCAGCCCCAGCATTTT. It is translated as CASSPEQNQPQHF. Looking up the rest from reference TRBV18 and TRBJ1-5 gives the full variable domain: NAGVMQNPRHLVRRRGQEARLRCSPMKGHSHVYWYRQLPEEGLKFMVYLQKENIIDESGMPKERFSAEFPKEGPSILRIQQVVRGDSAAYFCASSPEQNQPQHFGDGTRLSIL.

The CDR3 DNA sequence: TGCGCCAGCAGCTTTGACAGGGTCGGTTGGACCCAGTACTTC. It yields the protein CASSFDRVGWTQYF. This chain links TRBV4-1 with TRBJ2-5; 7 positions match TRBD1. The length of the CDR3 is 14 residues. J lost 7 bases, V lost 5 bases, and 10 bases had no gene match. The V gene's germline CDR1 is MGHRA and CDR2 YSYEKL.

The CDR3 loop reads CASSPGQGSNSGANVLTF. The CDR3 DNA is TGTGCCAGCAGCCCCGGACAGGGGTCAAACTCTGGGGCCAACGTCCTGACTTTC. The rearrangement joins TRBV5-4 to TRBJ2-6; 9 positions match TRBD1. This CDR3 is built from 18 residues. In germline, CDR1 is SGHNT, CDR2 YYREEE (reference sequence). The J segment lost 0 bases and the V segment lost 4 bases, leaving 8 bases of the junction unmatched.

The chain uses TRBV24-1 and TRBJ2-1; 8 bases match TRBD2. From germline, CDR1 is KGHDR and CDR2 SFDVKD. CDR3 length: 16 amino acids. V lost 4 bases and J lost 5; bases outside the gene matches: 9. The CDR3 nucleotides read TGTGCCACCAGTGAATCTAGCGGGTGGGGCAACAATGAGCAGTTCTTC. Amino acid sequence: CATSESSGWGNNEQFF.

The chain uses TRBV19 and TRBJ1-1; maybe TRBD1 (5 bases). The germline V gene has CDR1 LNHDA and CDR2 SQIVND (reference sequence). This CDR3 contains 14 residues. V lost 3 bases and J 1 base, leaving 9 bases between the germline ends. The CDR3 sequence: CASSIAGSNTEAFF. For the CDR3, the DNA is TGTGCCAGTAGTATCGCAGGGTCGAACACTGAAGCTTTCTTT.

This sequence joins TRBV3-1 (or the pseudogene TRBV3-2) and TRBJ2-3; 9 bases align to TRBD2. The CDR3 runs 17 residues. J lost 2 bases, V lost 1 base, and 7 bases had no gene match. Germline V gives CDR1 LGHDT, CDR2 YNNKEL (reference sequence). DNA of the CDR3: TGTGCCAGCAGCCAAGGTGTGCTAGCGGGATTCACAGATACGCAGTATTTT. It yields the protein CASSQGVLAGFTDTQYF.